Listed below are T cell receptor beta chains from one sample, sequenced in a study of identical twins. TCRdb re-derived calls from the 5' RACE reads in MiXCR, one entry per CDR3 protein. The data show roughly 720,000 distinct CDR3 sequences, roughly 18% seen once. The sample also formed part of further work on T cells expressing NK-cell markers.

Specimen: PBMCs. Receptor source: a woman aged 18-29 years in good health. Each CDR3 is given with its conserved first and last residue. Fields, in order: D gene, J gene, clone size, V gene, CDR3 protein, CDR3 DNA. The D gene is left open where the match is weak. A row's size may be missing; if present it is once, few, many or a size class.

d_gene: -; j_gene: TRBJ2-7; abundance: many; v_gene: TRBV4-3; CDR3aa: CASSQGSLLSYEQYF; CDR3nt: TGCGCCAGCAGCCAAGGCAGCCTGCTTTCCTACGAGCAGTACTTC
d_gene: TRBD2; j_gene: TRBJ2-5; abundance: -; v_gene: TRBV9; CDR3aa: CASSVESSGRRETQYF; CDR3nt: TGTGCCAGCAGCGTAGAAAGTAGCGGGAGGAGAGAGACCCAGTACTTC
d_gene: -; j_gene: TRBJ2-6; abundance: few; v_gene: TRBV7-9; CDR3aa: CASSPSLPGANVLTF; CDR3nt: TGTGCCAGCAGCCCCTCTCTCCCAGGGGCCAACGTCCTGACTTTC
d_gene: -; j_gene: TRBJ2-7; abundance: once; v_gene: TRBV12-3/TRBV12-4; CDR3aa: CASTFTSGFSYEQYF; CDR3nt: TGTGCCAGCACCTTCACCAGTGGGTTCTCCTACGAGCAGTACTTC
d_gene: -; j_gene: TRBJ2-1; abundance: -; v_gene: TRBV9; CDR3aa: CASSSPPGGGPRWNEQFF; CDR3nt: TGTGCCAGCAGCTCACCCCCTGGGGGAGGACCTCGGTGGAATGAGCAGTTCTTC
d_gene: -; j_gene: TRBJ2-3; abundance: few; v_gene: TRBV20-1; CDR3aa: CSGDQRGTDTQYF; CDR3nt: TGCAGTGGAGACCAGCGGGGCACAGATACGCAGTATTTT
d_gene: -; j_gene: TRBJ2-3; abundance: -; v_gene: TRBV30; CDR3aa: CAWRGSSDTQYF; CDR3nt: TGTGCCTGGAGAGGATCGTCAGATACGCAGTATTTT
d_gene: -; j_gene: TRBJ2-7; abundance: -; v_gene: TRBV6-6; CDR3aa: CASSYTKLYEQYF; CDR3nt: TGTGCCAGCAGTTACACAAAGCTCTACGAGCAGTACTTC
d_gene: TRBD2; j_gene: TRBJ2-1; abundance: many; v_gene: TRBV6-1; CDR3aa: CASSPSGALNEQFF; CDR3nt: TGTGCCAGCAGTCCTAGCGGAGCGCTCAATGAGCAGTTCTTC
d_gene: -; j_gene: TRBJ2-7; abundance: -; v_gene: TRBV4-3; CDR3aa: CASSLRLTQTYEQYF; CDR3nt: TGCGCCAGCAGCCTACGCCTTACCCAAACCTACGAGCAGTACTTC
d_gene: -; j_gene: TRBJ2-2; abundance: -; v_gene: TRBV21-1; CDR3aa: CASSKGGDSNTGELFF; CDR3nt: TGTGCCAGCAGCAAAGGAGGGGATTCGAACACCGGGGAGCTGTTTTTT
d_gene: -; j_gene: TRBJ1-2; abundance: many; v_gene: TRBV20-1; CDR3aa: CSARGVSYGYTF; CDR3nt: TGCAGTGCTAGGGGGGTTAGCTATGGCTACACCTTC
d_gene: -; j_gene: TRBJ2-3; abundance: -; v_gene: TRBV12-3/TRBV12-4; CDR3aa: CASSFSSFVDTQYF; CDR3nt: TGTGCCAGCAGTTTTTCCTCGTTCGTGGATACGCAGTATTTT
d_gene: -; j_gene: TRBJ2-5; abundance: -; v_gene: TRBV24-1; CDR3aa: CATSDSGGGGTQYF; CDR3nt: TGTGCCACCAGTGATTCCGGCGGAGGGGGGACCCAGTACTTC
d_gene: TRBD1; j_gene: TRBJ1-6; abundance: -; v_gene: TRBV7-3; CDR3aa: CASSRADRENSPLHF; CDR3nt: TGTGCCAGCAGCCGGGCTGACAGGGAAAATTCACCCCTCCACTTT
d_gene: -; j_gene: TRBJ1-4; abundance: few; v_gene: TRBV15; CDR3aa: CATSSTGPTNEKLFF; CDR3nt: TGTGCCACCAGCAGTACAGGGCCAACTAATGAAAAACTGTTTTTT
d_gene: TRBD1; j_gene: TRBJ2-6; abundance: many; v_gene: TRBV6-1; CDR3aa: CASKTGGSGANVLTF; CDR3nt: TGTGCCAGCAAAACAGGGGGATCTGGGGCCAACGTCCTGACTTTC
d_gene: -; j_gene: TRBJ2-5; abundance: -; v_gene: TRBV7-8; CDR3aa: CASSPNRQYGGTQYF; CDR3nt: TGTGCCAGCAGCCCTAACCGACAGTATGGTGGGACCCAGTACTTC
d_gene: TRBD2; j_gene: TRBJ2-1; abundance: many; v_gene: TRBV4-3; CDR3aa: CASSQAASGRGDEQFF; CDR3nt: TGCGCCAGCAGCCAAGCGGCTAGCGGGAGGGGGGATGAGCAGTTCTTC
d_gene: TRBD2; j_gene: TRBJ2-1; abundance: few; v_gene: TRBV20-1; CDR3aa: CSASRAGRGRNEQFF; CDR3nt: TGCAGTGCTAGTAGAGCGGGGCGGGGGAGGAATGAGCAGTTCTTC
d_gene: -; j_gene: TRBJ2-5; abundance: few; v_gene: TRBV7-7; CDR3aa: CASSLDGSQETQYF; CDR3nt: TGTGCTAGCAGCTTAGACGGCAGCCAAGAGACCCAGTACTTC
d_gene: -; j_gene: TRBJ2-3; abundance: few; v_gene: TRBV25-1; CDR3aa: CASTVGGGITDTQYF; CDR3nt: TGTGCCAGCACCGTGGGAGGGGGAATAACAGATACGCAGTATTTT
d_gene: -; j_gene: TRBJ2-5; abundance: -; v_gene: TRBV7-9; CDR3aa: CASSFADGAGAQYF; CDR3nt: TGTGCCAGCAGCTTTGCGGACGGGGCTGGGGCCCAGTACTTC
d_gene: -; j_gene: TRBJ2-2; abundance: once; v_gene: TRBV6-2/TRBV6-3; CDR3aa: CASRPQAGRENTGELFF; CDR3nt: TGTGCCAGCAGACCCCAGGCCGGGAGAGAAAACACCGGGGAGCTGTTTTTT